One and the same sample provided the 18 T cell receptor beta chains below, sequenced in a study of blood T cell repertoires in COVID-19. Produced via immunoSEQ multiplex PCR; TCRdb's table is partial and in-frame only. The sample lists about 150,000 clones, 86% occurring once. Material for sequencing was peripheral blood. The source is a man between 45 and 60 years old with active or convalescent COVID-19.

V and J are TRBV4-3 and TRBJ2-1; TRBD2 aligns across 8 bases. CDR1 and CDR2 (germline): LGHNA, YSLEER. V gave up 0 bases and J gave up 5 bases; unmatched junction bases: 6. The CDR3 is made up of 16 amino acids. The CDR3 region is CASSQDASGHHNEQFF. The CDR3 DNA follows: TGCGCCAGCAGCCAAGATGCTAGCGGGCACCACAATGAGCAGTTCTTC.

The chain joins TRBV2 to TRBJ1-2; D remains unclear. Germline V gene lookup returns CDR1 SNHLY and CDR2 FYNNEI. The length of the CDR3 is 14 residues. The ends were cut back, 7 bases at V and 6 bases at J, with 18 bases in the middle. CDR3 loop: CASKLTQAPNGYTF. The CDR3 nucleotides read TGTGCCAGCAAATTGACCCAAGCGCCAAATGGCTACACCTTC.

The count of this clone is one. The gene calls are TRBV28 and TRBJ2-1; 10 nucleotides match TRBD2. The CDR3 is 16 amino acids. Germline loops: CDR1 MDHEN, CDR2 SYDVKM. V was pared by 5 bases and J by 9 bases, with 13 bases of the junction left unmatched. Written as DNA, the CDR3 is TGTGCCAGCAGTGCCCCGGGACTAGCGAGTACAAGTGAGCAGTTCTTC. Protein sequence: CASSAPGLASTSEQFF.

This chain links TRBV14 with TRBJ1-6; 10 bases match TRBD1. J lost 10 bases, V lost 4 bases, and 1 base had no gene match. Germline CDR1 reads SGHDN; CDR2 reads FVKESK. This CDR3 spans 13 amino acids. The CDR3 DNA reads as TGTGCCAGCAGCCGGGACAGGGGCTCACCCCTCCACTTT. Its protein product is CASSRDRGSPLHF.

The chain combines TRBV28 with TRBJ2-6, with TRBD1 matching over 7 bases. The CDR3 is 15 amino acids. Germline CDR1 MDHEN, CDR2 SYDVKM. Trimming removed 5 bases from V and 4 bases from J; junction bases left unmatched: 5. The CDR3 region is CASSTRQGGANVLTF. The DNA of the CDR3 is TGTGCCAGCAGTACCCGACAGGGAGGGGCCAACGTCCTGACTTTC.

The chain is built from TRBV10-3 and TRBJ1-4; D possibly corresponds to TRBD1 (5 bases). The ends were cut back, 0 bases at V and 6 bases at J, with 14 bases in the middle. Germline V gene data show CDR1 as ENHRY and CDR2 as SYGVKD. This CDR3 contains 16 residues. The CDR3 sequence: CAISESGLGVDEKLFF. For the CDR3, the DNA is TGTGCCATCAGTGAGTCTGGTTTAGGGGTGGATGAAAAACTGTTTTTT.

CDR3: CASSLSMGGQDEQYF. Here the CDR3 DNA reads TGTGCCAGCAGCTTATCGATGGGGGGGCAGGACGAGCAGTACTTC. The chain recombines TRBV7-9 with TRBJ2-7, with D perhaps TRBD2 (7 bases). Germline values: CDR1 SEHNR, CDR2 FQNEAQ (reference sequence). V lost 2 bases and J lost 5, with 16 bases in between. This CDR3 is 15 amino acids long.

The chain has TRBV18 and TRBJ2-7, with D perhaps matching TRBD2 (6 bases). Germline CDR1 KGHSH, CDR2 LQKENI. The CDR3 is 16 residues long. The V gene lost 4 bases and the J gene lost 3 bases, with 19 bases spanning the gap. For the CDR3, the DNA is TGTGCCAGCTCACACCCCCCTAATAGCGGCCTCTACGAGCAGTACTTC. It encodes CASSHPPNSGLYEQYF.

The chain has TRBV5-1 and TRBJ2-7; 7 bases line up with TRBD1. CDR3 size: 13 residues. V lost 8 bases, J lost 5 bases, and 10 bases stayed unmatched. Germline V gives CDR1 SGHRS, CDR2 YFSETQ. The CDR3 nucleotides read TGCGCCAGTGGTTTTGGACAGGCAAACGAGCAGTACTTC. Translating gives CASGFGQANEQYF.

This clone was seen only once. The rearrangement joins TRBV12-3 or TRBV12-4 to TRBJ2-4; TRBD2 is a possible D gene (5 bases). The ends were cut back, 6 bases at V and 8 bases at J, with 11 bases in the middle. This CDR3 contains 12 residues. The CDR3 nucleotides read TGTGCCAGCAGCCCAAAGGGAGACATTCAGTACTTC. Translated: CASSPKGDIQYF.

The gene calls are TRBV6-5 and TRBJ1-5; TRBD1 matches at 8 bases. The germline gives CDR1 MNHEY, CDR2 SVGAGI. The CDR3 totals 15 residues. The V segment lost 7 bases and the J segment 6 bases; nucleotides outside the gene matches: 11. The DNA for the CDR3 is TGTGCCAGCACTCCACGGGGACAGGCGGGTCAGCCCCAGCATTTT. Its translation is CASTPRGQAGQPQHF.

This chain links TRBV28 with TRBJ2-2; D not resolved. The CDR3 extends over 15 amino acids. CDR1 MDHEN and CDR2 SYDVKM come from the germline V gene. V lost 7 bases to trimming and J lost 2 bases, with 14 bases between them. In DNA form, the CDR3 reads TGTGCCAGCACTGTGATGAGACTTAACACCGGGGAGCTGTTTTTT. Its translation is CASTVMRLNTGELFF.

CDR3 DNA: TGTGCCAGCAGCTTAGTTTCTACGTATAGCAATCAGCCCCAGCATTTT. It translates to CASSLVSTYSNQPQHF. V and J are TRBV7-2 and TRBJ1-5; D is unclear. With 1 base removed from V and 0 bases from J, the gap between germline ends came to 10 bases. Germline assignment: CDR1 SGHTA and CDR2 FQGNSA. CDR3 length equals 16 residues.

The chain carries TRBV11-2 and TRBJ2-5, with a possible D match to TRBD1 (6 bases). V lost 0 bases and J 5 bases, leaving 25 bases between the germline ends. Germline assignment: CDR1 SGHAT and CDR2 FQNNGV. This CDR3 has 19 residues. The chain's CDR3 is CASSLDGRSGRGVGETQYF. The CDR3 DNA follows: TGTGCCAGCAGCTTAGACGGGCGGTCCGGCAGGGGAGTCGGTGAGACCCAGTACTTC.

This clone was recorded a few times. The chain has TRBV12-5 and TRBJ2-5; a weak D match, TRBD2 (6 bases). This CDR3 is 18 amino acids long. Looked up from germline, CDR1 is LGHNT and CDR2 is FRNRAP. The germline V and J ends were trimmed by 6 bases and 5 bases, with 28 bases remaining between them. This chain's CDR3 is CASGASRGAGSGLETQYF. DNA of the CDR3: TGTGCTAGTGGCGCCTCAAGAGGGGCCGGGAGTGGTTTGGAGACCCAGTACTTC.

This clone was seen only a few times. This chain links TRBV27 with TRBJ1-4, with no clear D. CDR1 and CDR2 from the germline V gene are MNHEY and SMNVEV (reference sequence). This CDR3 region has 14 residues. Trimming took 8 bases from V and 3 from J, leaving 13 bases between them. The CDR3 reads CASQSEPPNEKLFF. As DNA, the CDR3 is TGTGCCAGCCAAAGTGAGCCGCCTAATGAAAAACTGTTTTTT.

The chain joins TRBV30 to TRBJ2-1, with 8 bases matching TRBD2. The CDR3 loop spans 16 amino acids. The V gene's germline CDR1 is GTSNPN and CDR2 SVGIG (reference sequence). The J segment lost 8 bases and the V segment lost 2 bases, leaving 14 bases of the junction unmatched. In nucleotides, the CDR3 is TGTGCCTGGAGTCCCATCGTAAGCGGGAGCCTAGATGAGCAGTTCTTC. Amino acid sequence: CAWSPIVSGSLDEQFF.

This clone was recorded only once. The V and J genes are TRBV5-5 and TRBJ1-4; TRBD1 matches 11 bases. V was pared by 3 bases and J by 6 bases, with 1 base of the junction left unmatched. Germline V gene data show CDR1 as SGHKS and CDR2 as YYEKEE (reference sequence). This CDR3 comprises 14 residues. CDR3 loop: CASSSDRGHEKLFF. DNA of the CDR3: TGTGCCAGCAGCTCGGACAGGGGGCATGAAAAACTGTTTTTT.